The 24 T cell receptor beta chains below were found in one sample sequenced in a study of glioma-infiltrating T cells. TCR alpha and beta CDR3 regions were amplified from RNA using iRepertoire nested multiplex PCR. TCRdb used MiXCR to reprocess the multiplex PCR reads, holding one entry per CDR3 protein. The profile shows approximately 120,000 distinct CDR3 sequences, approximately 23% of them singletons. The sequencing input was glioma tissue, nonneoplastic brain tissue, or PBMCs (not recorded which). The receptors were sampled from a human donor with low-grade glioma or glioblastoma, undergoing nonglioma brain surgery, or in good health (not recorded which).

In the case of this clonotype: A much larger clone sits a single nucleotide away, making a read error possible. The chain is built from TRBV19 and TRBJ1-1; TRBD1 agrees at 8 bases. The CDR3 totals 13 residues. Germline V gives CDR1 LNHDA, CDR2 SQIVND (reference sequence). Germline trimming cut 10 bases from V and 7 bases from J; bases unmatched to any gene: 11. Here the CDR3 DNA reads TGTGCCACTAAGACAGGGGTGGGGAATGAAGCTTTCTTT. Encoded protein: CATKTGVGNEAFF.

The chain uses TRBV7-9 and TRBJ2-1; D possibly corresponds to TRBD2 (6 bases). The germline V gene has CDR1 SEHNR and CDR2 FQNEAQ (reference sequence). The V and J ends lost 4 bases and 6 bases respectively, with 7 bases between them. The CDR3 length is 12 residues. The CDR3 coding sequence is TGTGCCAGCAGCTGGGGACTCAATGAGCAGTTCTTC. Translation: CASSWGLNEQFF.

This clonotype was observed many times. The V call is TRBV29-1, the J call TRBJ2-1; D is unresolved. Trimming shortened V by 2 bases and J by 0 bases, and 2 bases separated the two germline ends. Germline V gene lookup returns CDR1 SQVTM and CDR2 ANQGSEA. The CDR3 totals 12 residues. CDR3 sequence: CSVERSYNEQFF. In nucleotides, the CDR3 is TGCAGCGTTGAACGCTCCTACAATGAGCAGTTCTTC.

The chain couples TRBV29-1 to TRBJ2-2; 13 positions match TRBD2. Germline V gene data show CDR1 as SQVTM and CDR2 as ANQGSEA. The CDR3 runs to 15 residues. V was clipped by 5 bases and J by 5 bases; unmatched bases: 5. CDR3 DNA: TGCAGCGTTTCCTCGACTAGCGGGAGGACCGGGGAGCTGTTTTTT. Protein product: CSVSSTSGRTGELFF.

This clonotype was counted only a few times. In nucleotides, the CDR3 is TGTGCCATCAGTGAGTTTTCAAGCGGGAGCTCTGGGGCCAACGTCCTGACTTTC. Residues: CAISEFSSGSSGANVLTF. The chain joins TRBV10-3 to TRBJ2-6; 8 bases fit TRBD2. The V gene's germline CDR1 is ENHRY and CDR2 SYGVKD. This CDR3 has 18 residues. Germline trimming cut 1 base from V and 0 bases from J; bases unmatched to any gene: 5.

This clonotype has at least ten counts. The J gene is TRBJ1-1, the V gene TRBV6-1; tentatively, D is TRBD1 (5 bases). With 7 bases removed from V and 4 bases from J, the gap between germline ends came to 13 bases. The CDR3 totals 13 residues. Germline V lookup: CDR1 MNHNS, CDR2 SASEGT. The CDR3 here is CASISRVPTEAFF. The CDR3 region has the DNA TGTGCCAGCATAAGCAGGGTACCCACTGAAGCTTTCTTT.

This clonotype was counted at least ten times. The genes are TRBV6-1 and TRBJ1-1; D gene ambiguous. V gave up 4 bases and J gave up 0 bases, with 9 bases separating them. The CDR3 has 14 residues. Per the germline V gene, CDR1 is MNHNS and CDR2 is SASEGT. CDR3 nucleotide sequence: TGTGCCAGCAGTGGAGGCCCTTTGAACACTGAAGCTTTCTTT. Translating it yields CASSGGPLNTEAFF.

V usage is TRBV10-3 and J usage is TRBJ1-4; D unresolved. The CDR3 totals 11 residues. Germline CDR1 reads ENHRY; CDR2 reads SYGVKD. Trimming took 7 bases from V and 3 from J, leaving 3 bases between them. The CDR3 bases are TGTGCCATCATGGCTAATGAAAAACTGTTTTTT. This encodes CAIMANEKLFF.

This clonotype was observed a single time. The chain has TRBV20-1 and TRBJ2-5; tentatively, D is TRBD2 (6 bases). Trimming left V 8 bases short and J 9 bases short, with 22 bases between. The CDR3 covers 13 residues. The germline V gene has CDR1 DFQATT and CDR2 SNEGSKA (reference sequence). The CDR3 here is CSPHGGSFEAQYF. CDR3 sequence (DNA): TGCAGTCCTCACGGGGGAAGCTTCGAGGCCCAGTACTTC.

On this clonotype itself: This sequence may be a read error, since a much larger clone differs from it by one base. The chain employs TRBV11-1 and TRBJ2-7, with D hard to call. CDR1 and CDR2 (germline): SGHAT, FQDESV (reference sequence). The length of the CDR3 is 14 residues. The CDR3 here is CASSLSRASYEHYF. The CDR3 coding sequence is TGTGCCAGCAGCTTGTCTCGGGCCTCCTACGAGCATTACTTC.

Notes on this clonotype: Compared with germline, one end of the junction differs, possibly owing to a read error. For the CDR3, the DNA is TGTGCCAGCAGGGACAGCAACACTGAAGCTCTCTTT. Translated, it gives CASRDSNTEALF. The J gene is TRBJ1-1, the V gene TRBV2, with D maybe TRBD1 (6 bases). Germline assignment: CDR1 SNHLY and CDR2 FYNNEI. The CDR3 has 12 amino acids.

The chain links TRBV20-1 to TRBJ2-7; 7 bases agree with TRBD2. This CDR3 spans 15 amino acids. The V gene end was trimmed by 4 bases and the J gene end by 5 bases; junction bases not matched to a gene: 14. Germline V gene data show CDR1 as DFQATT and CDR2 as SNEGSKA (reference sequence). CDR3 coding DNA: TGCAGTGCTATACCTGAGAGCGGGATTTGGAACGAGCAGTACTTC. Translation gives CSAIPESGIWNEQYF.

This clonotype has more than one count but fewer than ten. V is TRBV3-1 and J is TRBJ1-2; no firm D call. The CDR3 has 13 residues. Germline V CDR1 and CDR2: LGHDT, YNNKEL (reference sequence). Between the trimmed V and J ends, which lost 1 base and 3 bases, there was a span of 6 bases. The CDR3 coding sequence is TGTGCCAGCAGCCAAGGCGGATACTATGGCTACACCTTC. It codes for CASSQGGYYGYTF. Drawing the rest from reference TRBV3-1 and TRBJ1-2, the complete variable domain is DTAVSQTPKYLVTQMGNDKSIKCEQNLGHDTMYWYKQDSKKFLKIMFSYNNKELIINETVPNRFSPKSPDKAHLNLHINSLELGDSAVYFCASSQGGYYGYTFGSGTRLTVV.

By share, this clonotype ranks as medium-sized. The chain employs TRBV6-1 and TRBJ2-3; D gene uncertain. CDR1 is MNHNS, CDR2 SASEGT, per germline. The V gene lost 3 bases and the J gene lost 6 bases, with 7 bases spanning the gap. CDR3 size: 12 residues. In DNA form, the CDR3 reads TGTGCCAGCAGTGATTCCCTGGATACGCAGTATTTT. Encoded protein: CASSDSLDTQYF.

This clonotype was detected a few times. This rearrangement joins TRBV9 to TRBJ1-2; tentative D call: TRBD1 (6 bases). The CDR3 is made up of 15 amino acids. The germline gives CDR1 SGDLS, CDR2 YYNGEE. Trimming left V 3 bases short and J 0 bases short, with 12 bases between. The CDR3 DNA reads TGTGCCAGCAGCGCCCCGGACAGAGCTAACTATGGCTACACCTTC. This codes for CASSAPDRANYGYTF.

V gene TRBV29-1 combines with J gene TRBJ1-4, with D perhaps TRBD1 (6 bases). The CDR3 covers 13 residues. Per the germline V gene, CDR1 is SQVTM and CDR2 is ANQGSEA. V dropped 5 bases and J dropped 8 bases, with 15 bases sitting between them. The CDR3 is CSVCTGTGEKLFF. The CDR3, as DNA: TGCAGCGTTTGTACAGGGACGGGGGAAAAACTGTTTTTT.

Concerning this clonotype: A much more abundant neighbour one base away suggests this may be a read error. V and J are TRBV7-6 and TRBJ1-3; the D gene is possibly TRBD1 (5 bases). The V gene lost 9 bases and the J gene lost 1 base, with 13 bases spanning the gap. The CDR3 extends over 14 amino acids. CDR1 is SGHVS, CDR2 FNYEAQ, per germline. CDR3 region: CASGRGISGNTIYF. In DNA, the CDR3 is TGTGCCAGTGGGAGGGGTATATCTGGAAACACCATATATTTT.

This clonotype was seen repeatedly, ten times or more. The gene calls are TRBV6-2 or TRBV6-3 and TRBJ1-1; D ambiguous. Germline-derived CDR1 and CDR2 are MNHEY and SVGEGT. With 4 bases removed from V and 7 bases from J, the gap between germline ends came to 10 bases. This CDR3 contains 12 residues. CDR3 sequence: CASSLAPYEAFF. CDR3 in DNA: TGTGCCAGCAGTTTGGCACCGTATGAAGCTTTCTTT.

This clonotype has a count of ten or more. The chain recombines TRBV11-1 with TRBJ1-1; 7 positions agree with TRBD1. The length of the CDR3 is 14 residues. Trimming took 4 bases from V and 4 from J; bases not matched to a gene: 6. In germline, CDR1 is SGHAT, CDR2 FQDESV (reference sequence). CDR3 in amino acids: CASSSYRGSTEAFF. For the CDR3, the DNA is TGTGCCAGCAGCTCGTACAGGGGCTCCACTGAAGCTTTCTTT.

This clonotype showed up many times. The gene calls are TRBV27 and TRBJ2-7; D not certain. V dropped 5 bases and J dropped 5 bases, with 13 bases sitting between them. The CDR3 runs 13 residues. Germline loops: CDR1 MNHEY, CDR2 SMNVEV (reference sequence). The CDR3: CASSLQIVDEQYF. CDR3 in DNA: TGTGCCAGCAGTCTACAAATTGTTGACGAGCAGTACTTC.

This clonotype was found a few times. This chain uses TRBV2 with TRBJ2-1; no definite D call. From germline, CDR1 is SNHLY and CDR2 FYNNEI. This CDR3 comprises 15 residues. Deletions cut 7 bases from V and 0 bases from J, with 13 bases between. The CDR3 is CASKETPGSYNEQFF. In DNA form, the CDR3 reads TGTGCCAGCAAGGAGACACCAGGCTCCTACAATGAGCAGTTCTTC. Complete variable domain (other parts from reference TRBV2 and TRBJ2-1): EPEVTQTPSHQVTQMGQEVILRCVPISNHLYFYWYRQILGQKVEFLVSFYNNEISEKSEIFDDQFSVERPDGSNFTLKIRSTKLEDSAMYFCASKETPGSYNEQFFGPGTRLTVL.

The chain couples TRBV5-6 to TRBJ1-2; D is unresolved. The CDR3 covers 13 residues. V was clipped by 2 bases and J by 7 bases, with 12 bases between them. Germline CDR1 is SGHDT and CDR2 is YYEEEE. The CDR3 nucleotides read TGTGCCAGCAGCTTTTTAGGGAGGAGTGGCTACACCTTC. Protein product: CASSFLGRSGYTF.

This clonotype was counted only a few times. This chain connects TRBV7-2 to TRBJ2-7; D possibly corresponds to TRBD2 (6 bases). CDR3 length: 13 residues. Germline CDR1 SGHTA, CDR2 FQGNSA. V was clipped by 5 bases and J by 3 bases, with 11 bases between them. The chain's CDR3 is CASSPGLVYEQYF. The CDR3 region has the DNA TGTGCCAGCAGCCCGGGACTGGTCTACGAGCAGTACTTC.

The V gene is TRBV12-5, the J gene TRBJ1-1; D is unclear. Trimming shortened V by 0 bases and J by 6 bases, and 14 bases separated the two germline ends. This CDR3 spans 15 amino acids. CDR1 and CDR2 (germline): LGHNT, FRNRAP. CDR3 DNA: TGTGCTAGTGGTTTGGTAGGTCCTAACGGGGCTGAAGCTTTCTTT. Translation: CASGLVGPNGAEAFF. The full variable domain, rest sourced from reference TRBV12-5 and TRBJ1-1, is DARVTQTPRHKVTEMGQEVTMRCQPILGHNTVFWYRQTMMQGLELLAYFRNRAPLDDSGMPKDRFSAEMPDATLATLKIQPSEPRDSAVYFCASGLVGPNGAEAFFGQGTRLTVV.